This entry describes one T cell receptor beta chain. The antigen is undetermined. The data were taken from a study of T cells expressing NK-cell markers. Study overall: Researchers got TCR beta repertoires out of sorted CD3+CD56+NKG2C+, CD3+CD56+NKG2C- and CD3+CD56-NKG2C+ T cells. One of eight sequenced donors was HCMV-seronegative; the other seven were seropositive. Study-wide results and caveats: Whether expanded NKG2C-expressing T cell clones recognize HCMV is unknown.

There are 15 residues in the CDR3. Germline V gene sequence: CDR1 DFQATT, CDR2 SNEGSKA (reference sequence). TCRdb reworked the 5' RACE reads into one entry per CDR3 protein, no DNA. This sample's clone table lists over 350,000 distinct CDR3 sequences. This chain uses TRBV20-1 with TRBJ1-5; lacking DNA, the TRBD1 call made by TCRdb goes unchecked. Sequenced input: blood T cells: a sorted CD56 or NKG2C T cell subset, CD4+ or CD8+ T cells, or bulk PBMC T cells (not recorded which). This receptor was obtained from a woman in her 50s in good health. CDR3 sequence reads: CSAHGGGGSNQPQHF.